Below are 10 T cell receptor beta chains sequenced from a single sample in a study of blood T cell dynamics during melanoma immunotherapy (dated by TCRdb to 2020 to 2021). Receptors were amplified or captured by the immunoSEQ multiplex PCR assay. TCRdb re-hosts the immuneACCESS table, in-frame sequences only. Its copies lack some clones; in the studies checked, an unresolved V gene accounts for under half of them, and the cause for the rest is not known. A total of about 16,000 clones appear in this sample, 91% of them only once. The ten largest make up 1.8% of the sample. The time point label, as the study defines it: pre-treatment baseline. The sample here was blood, taken from a patient treated with checkpoint blockade. The receptor set was obtained from a human donor with melanoma.

This chain joins TRBV9 and TRBJ1-2; 10 bases line up with TRBD1. With 2 bases clipped from V and 7 bases from J, the junction kept 11 bases outside the gene matches. The CDR3 is 16 amino acids. Germline V gives CDR1 SGDLS, CDR2 YYNGEE. CDR3 nucleotide sequence: TGTGCCAGCAGCGTGACAGGGGGCCAGTCAGGGGGTGGCTACACCTTC. This translates into CASSVTGGQSGGGYTF.

The chain combines TRBV4-3 with TRBJ2-6; D remains unclear. This CDR3 region has 14 residues. The germline CDR1 and CDR2 sequences are LGHNA and YSLEER. V shed 3 bases and J shed 8 bases, with 11 bases lying between them. DNA of the CDR3: TGCGCCAGCAGCCAGACCCTAAGGACCAACGTCCTGACTTTC. Translating it yields CASSQTLRTNVLTF.

The genes are TRBV2 and TRBJ1-1, with 10 bases identical to TRBD1. This CDR3 region has 17 residues. Per germline, CDR1 SNHLY and CDR2 FYNNEI. The V and J ends lost 6 bases and 6 bases, in that order; junction bases with no gene match: 16. CDR3 sequence reads: CASRAPVGQGGKAEAFF. The CDR3 DNA reads as TGTGCCAGCAGAGCTCCCGTCGGACAGGGGGGAAAGGCTGAAGCTTTCTTT.

The chain employs TRBV7-8 and TRBJ2-5; maybe TRBD2 (5 bases). The germline CDR1 and CDR2 sequences are SGHVS and FQNEAQ. The CDR3 sequence is 15 residues long. Trimming shortened V by 4 bases and J by 2 bases, and 14 bases separated the two germline ends. In DNA, the CDR3 is TGTGCCAGCAGCTACCCCAGCCCGGGGCAAGAGACCCAGTACTTC. This codes for CASSYPSPGQETQYF.

The rearrangement uses TRBV30 and TRBJ2-2; TRBD2 matches at 15 bases. The CDR3 runs 16 residues. V shed 3 bases and J 4 bases; nucleotides not matched to a gene: 3. Germline V CDR1 and CDR2: GTSNPN, SVGIG (reference sequence). This CDR3 reads CAWRGLAGGPTGELFF. The CDR3 nucleotides are TGTGCCTGGAGGGGACTAGCGGGGGGTCCCACCGGGGAGCTGTTTTTT.

This rearrangement joins TRBV9 to TRBJ1-3; D is undetermined. Germline CDR1 is SGDLS and CDR2 is YYNGEE. This CDR3 comprises 13 residues. The ends were cut back, 4 bases at V and 4 bases at J, with 9 bases in the middle. The CDR3 sequence: CASSPGVGNTIYF. CDR3 sequence (DNA): TGTGCCAGCAGCCCGGGAGTCGGAAACACCATATATTTT.

The chain employs TRBV7-9 and TRBJ2-2; D unresolved. CDR3 length equals 14 residues. The germline gives CDR1 SEHNR, CDR2 FQNEAQ (reference sequence). With 0 bases removed from V and 7 bases from J, the gap between germline ends came to 9 bases. The CDR3 reads CASSLAPLHGELFF. CDR3 in DNA: TGTGCCAGCAGCTTAGCCCCTCTTCACGGGGAGCTGTTTTTT.

A few counts support this clone. The chain links TRBV5-4 to TRBJ1-3, with D tentatively TRBD1 (5 bases). Germline V CDR1 and CDR2: SGHNT, YYREEE (reference sequence). The CDR3 has 14 residues. Trimming took off 5 bases at V and 3 bases at J, with 12 bases between the two ends. CDR3: CASSRRGLGNTIYF. CDR3 in DNA: TGTGCCAGCAGTCGTAGGGGACTTGGAAACACCATATATTTT.

The V call is TRBV11-2, the J call TRBJ1-4; 9 bases map to TRBD1. The CDR3 consists of 15 residues. Trimming at V came to 5 bases and at J to 6 bases, leaving 7 bases not matched to a gene. Germline V gene sequence: CDR1 SGHAT, CDR2 FQNNGV. The CDR3 DNA follows: TGTGCCAGCAGCCCCTGGCGGACAGGGGATGAAAAACTGTTTTTT. Translation: CASSPWRTGDEKLFF.

This clone appeared once. The V call is TRBV6-6, the J call TRBJ1-5, with D unresolved. V lost 2 bases and J lost 4, with 6 bases in between. Germline CDR1 is MNHNY and CDR2 is SVGAGI (reference sequence). This CDR3 has 13 residues. Written as DNA, the CDR3 is TGTGCCAGCAGTTACCGCGGTAATCAGCCCCAGCATTTT. Encoded protein: CASSYRGNQPQHF.